This TCR beta chain is drawn from a study of a mutant IDH1 vaccine in newly diagnosed glioma. The overall study: Treated patients comprised about 60% males and roughly 40% females, mean age roughly 40 years. The earlier regimen, radiotherapy, temozolomide, or both, was most often both.

Profiled with immunoSEQ multiplex PCR; TCRdb holds only in-frame clones, not every one. The sample has around 33,000 clones, around 83% seen once; the top ten hold roughly 9%. Described time point: baseline, week 1 (first vaccination visit). Treatment specified: pre-vaccination baseline after standard-of-care therapy. The receptor was derived from a man aged 50 to 59 with glioma. Some clones in this sample may be carry-over from other donors' samples. Here the sequenced sample was peripheral blood mononuclear cells (PBMCs), taken from a glioma patient treated with radiotherapy, temozolomide or both.

This CDR3 is CASSYSLPRTDTQYF. Written as DNA, the CDR3 is TGTGCCAGTAGTTACAGCCTCCCCCGGACAGATACGCAGTATTTT. The chain uses TRBV19 and TRBJ2-3; D unclear. The V end lost 5 bases, the J end lost 3 bases, and 15 bases lay between the germline ends. The CDR3 is 15 amino acids. CDR1 LNHDA and CDR2 SQIVND come from the germline V gene (reference sequence). Together with reference TRBV19 and TRBJ2-3, the CDR3 gives the full variable domain: DGGITQSPKYLFRKEGQNVTLSCEQNLNHDAMYWYRQDPGQGLRLIYYSQIVNDFQKGDIAEGYSVSREKKESFPLTVTSAQKNPTAFYLCASSYSLPRTDTQYFGPGTRLTVL.